This TCR beta chain was documented in a study of CD8 T cells in Susac syndrome. Sequencing of TCR beta was performed on blood CD8+ and CD4+ T cells. The multiple sclerosis controls were treatment-naive patients, and their relapsing-remitting disease was stable or active. Negative isolation yielded CD4+ and CD8+ T cells, and FACS enriched TEMRA cells. It was with random hexamers that about 0.45 to 1 ug RNA was reverse transcribed. The CDR3 of TCR beta was amplified by immunoSEQ multiplex PCR across 54 Vbeta and 13 Jbeta. TCRdb reanalysed the immunoSEQ multiplex PCR reads using MiXCR and keeps one entry per CDR3 protein. The table includes under 350,000 distinct CDR3 sequences, 92% detected once. The CDR3 has 18 residues. The germline V and J ends were trimmed by 1 base and 7 bases, with 23 bases remaining between them. Per the germline V gene, CDR1 is LGHDT and CDR2 is YNNKEL (reference sequence).

Sequenced sample: CD4+ T cells from PBMCs. The rearrangement links TRBV3-1 to TRBJ2-1; D may be TRBD2 (5 bases). The receptor's source is a human donor with multiple sclerosis. CDR3 nucleotides: TGTGCCAGCAGCCAAGTCGGGGTAGCTCGGCGATTGTTAAATGAGCAGTTCTTC. Its protein product is CASSQVGVARRLLNEQFF.